This T cell receptor (beta chain) was identified during a study of Tregs in tolerant kidney transplant recipients. Study observations and caveats: Expanding Tregs on activated donor B cells appeared to best identify donor-specific TCRbeta clones. Changing PCR primers prevented nucleotide comparison between some patients' samples.

In regard to this clone: What it binds is not known.

The nonmyeloablative bone marrow transplants came from related graft donors, with transient mixed chimerism. Only in-frame clones appear in the TCRdb table, and some are missing; sequencing was by immunoSEQ multiplex PCR. The sample lists about 64,000 clones; 80% to 90% were seen once. The material was CD4+ T cells from blood (PBMCs), obtained 6 months after the transplant. The source is a human patient who received a combined kidney and bone marrow transplant. Some T cells may be supplied by the graft donor.

The CDR3 DNA reads TGCGCCAGCAGCGTCGGGACTAGCGGGGGCCATACGCAGTATTTT. It is translated as CASSVGTSGGHTQYF. The V and J genes are TRBV5-1 and TRBJ2-3; 14 nucleotides align to TRBD2. This CDR3 has 15 amino acids. CDR1 is SGHRS and CDR2 is YFSETQ in the germline V gene. V was clipped by 4 bases and J by 7 bases; unmatched bases: 5.